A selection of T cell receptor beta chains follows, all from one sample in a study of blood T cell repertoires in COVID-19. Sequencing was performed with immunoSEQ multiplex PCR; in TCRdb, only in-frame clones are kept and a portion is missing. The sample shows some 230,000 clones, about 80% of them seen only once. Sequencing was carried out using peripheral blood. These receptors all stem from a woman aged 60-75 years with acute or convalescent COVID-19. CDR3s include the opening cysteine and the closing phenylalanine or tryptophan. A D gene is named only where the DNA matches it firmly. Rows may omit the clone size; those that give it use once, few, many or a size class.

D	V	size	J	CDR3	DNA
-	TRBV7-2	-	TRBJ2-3	CASSLAGYPTDTQYF	TGTGCCAGCAGCTTAGCGGGCTACCCCACGGATACGCAGTATTTT
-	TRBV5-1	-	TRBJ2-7	CASSFRVGPTYEQYF	TGCGCCAGCAGCTTCAGGGTGGGTCCGACCTACGAGCAGTACTTC
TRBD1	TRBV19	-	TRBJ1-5	CASRRGTGLNQPQHF	TGTGCCAGTAGGAGGGGGACAGGCCTCAATCAGCCCCAGCATTTT
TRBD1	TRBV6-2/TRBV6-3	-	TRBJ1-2	CASSHKTGGYGYTF	TGTGCCAGCAGTCACAAGACAGGGGGCTATGGCTACACCTTC
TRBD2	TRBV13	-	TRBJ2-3	CASSEGTSGGTDTQYF	TGTGCCAGCAGCGAAGGGACTAGCGGGGGCACAGATACGCAGTATTTT
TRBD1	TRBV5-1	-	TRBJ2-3	CASSLAEGTVTDTQYF	TGCGCCAGCAGCTTGGCCGAAGGGACAGTCACAGATACGCAGTATTTT
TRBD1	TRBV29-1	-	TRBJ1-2	CSVITGQRYGYTF	TGCAGCGTTATCACGGGACAGCGGTATGGCTACACCTTC
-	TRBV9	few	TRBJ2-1	CASSPEPHGEQFF	TGTGCCAGCAGCCCGGAGCCCCATGGTGAGCAGTTCTTC
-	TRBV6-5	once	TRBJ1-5	CASTPGEINQPQHF	TGTGCCAGCACCCCAGGGGAAATCAATCAGCCCCAGCATTTT
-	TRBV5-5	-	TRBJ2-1	CASSPPDNEQFF	TGTGCCAGCAGTCCCCCGGACAATGAGCAGTTCTTC
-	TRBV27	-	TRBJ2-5	CASSFRETQYF	TGTGCCAGCAGTTTCAGGGAGACCCAGTACTTC
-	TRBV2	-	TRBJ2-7	CASSESGDEQYF	TGTGCCAGCAGTGAATCAGGGGACGAGCAGTACTTC
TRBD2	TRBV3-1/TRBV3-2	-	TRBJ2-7	CASSPGPSGGSDEQYF	TGTGCCAGCAGCCCTGGCCCTAGCGGGGGGTCAGACGAGCAGTACTTC
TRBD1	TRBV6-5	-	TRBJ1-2	CASSLQGRGDYGYTF	TGTGCCAGCAGTTTACAGGGCAGGGGGGACTATGGCTACACCTTC
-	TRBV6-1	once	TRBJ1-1	CASSERGKAFF	TGTGCCAGCAGTGAGAGGGGGAAGGCTTTCTTT
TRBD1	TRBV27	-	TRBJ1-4	CASSSGRDRGNEKLFF	TGTGCCAGCAGTTCAGGCCGGGACAGGGGGAATGAAAAACTGTTTTTT
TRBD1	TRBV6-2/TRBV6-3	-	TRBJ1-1	CASSFRQGAGENTEAFF	TGTGCCAGCAGTTTCAGACAGGGGGCCGGCGAGAACACTGAAGCTTTCTTT
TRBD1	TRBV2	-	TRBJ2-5	CASSGQGVGETQYF	TGTGCCAGCAGTGGACAGGGAGTGGGGGAGACCCAGTACTTC
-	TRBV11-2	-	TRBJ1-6	CASSARQDSPLHF	TGTGCCAGCAGCGCTCGGCAGGATTCACCCCTCCACTTT
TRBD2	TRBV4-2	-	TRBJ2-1	CASSQGGTSAYNEQFF	TGTGCCAGCAGCCAAGGGGGGACTAGCGCCTACAATGAGCAGTTCTTC
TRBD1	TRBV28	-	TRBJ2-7	CASSLVGRQGAEQYF	TGTGCCAGCAGTCTAGTGGGTAGACAGGGGGCCGAGCAGTACTTC
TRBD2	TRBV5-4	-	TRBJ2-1	CASSKRGASYNEQFF	TGTGCCAGCAGTAAGCGGGGGGCCTCCTACAATGAGCAGTTCTTC
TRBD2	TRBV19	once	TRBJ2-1	CASRLGGGSYNEQFF	TGTGCCAGTAGATTGGGCGGGGGGAGCTACAATGAGCAGTTCTTC
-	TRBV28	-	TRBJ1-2	CASSSGVRGNGYTF	TGTGCCAGCAGTTCGGGTGTCAGGGGAAATGGCTACACCTTC
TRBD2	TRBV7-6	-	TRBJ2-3	CASSFPRAGGSDTQYF	TGTGCCAGCAGCTTCCCCCGGGCGGGGGGGTCAGATACGCAGTATTTT
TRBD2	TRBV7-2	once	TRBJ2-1	CASSPAGRSYNEQFF	TGTGCCAGCAGCCCAGCGGGGCGCTCCTACAATGAGCAGTTCTTC
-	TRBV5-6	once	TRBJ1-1	CASSFGGATEAFF	TGTGCCAGCAGCTTTGGCGGGGCAACTGAAGCTTTCTTT
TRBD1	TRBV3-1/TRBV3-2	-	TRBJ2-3	CASSQITGGTDTQYF	TGTGCCAGCAGCCAAATTACAGGGGGCACAGATACGCAGTATTTT
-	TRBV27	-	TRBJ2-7	CASSVGRGLMKGEQYF	TGTGCCAGCAGTGTGGGGAGAGGGTTGATGAAGGGCGAGCAGTACTTC
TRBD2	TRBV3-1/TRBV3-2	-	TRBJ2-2	CASSQRLAGINTGELFF	TGTGCCAGCAGCCAGAGACTAGCGGGGATTAACACCGGGGAGCTGTTTTTT
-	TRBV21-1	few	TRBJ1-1	CASSKGQGRFLNTEAFF	TGTGCCAGCAGCAAGGGACAGGGACGTTTTCTCAACACTGAAGCTTTCTTT
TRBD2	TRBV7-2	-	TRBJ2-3	CASSTTSGGPDTQYF	TGTGCCAGCAGCACCACTAGCGGGGGCCCAGATACGCAGTATTTT
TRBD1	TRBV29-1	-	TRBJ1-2	CSVQGAPGGYTF	TGCAGCGTTCAGGGGGCGCCGGGTGGCTACACCTTC
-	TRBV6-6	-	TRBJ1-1	CASSYRDRIEAFF	TGTGCCAGCAGTTACCGAGACAGGATCGAAGCTTTCTTT
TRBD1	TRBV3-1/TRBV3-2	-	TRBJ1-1	CASSQIQMKGQGANTEAFF	TGTGCCAGCAGCCAAATCCAGATGAAGGGGCAGGGGGCGAACACTGAAGCTTTCTTT
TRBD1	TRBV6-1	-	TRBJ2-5	CASSEGNLFTGGTFWETQYF	TGTGCCAGCAGTGAAGGCAACCTATTTACAGGGGGCACTTTCTGGGAGACCCAGTACTTC
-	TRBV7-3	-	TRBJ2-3	CASSPAGFPDTQYF	TGTGCCAGCAGCCCAGCAGGGTTCCCAGATACGCAGTATTTT
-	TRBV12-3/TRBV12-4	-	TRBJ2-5	CASSWREKETQYF	TGTGCCAGCAGCTGGAGGGAGAAAGAGACCCAGTACTTC
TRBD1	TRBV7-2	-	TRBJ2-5	CASSSTGGRETQYF	TGTGCCAGCAGCTCGACAGGGGGCCGGGAGACCCAGTACTTC
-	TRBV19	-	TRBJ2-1	CASSHDRLEFF	TGTGCCAGTAGCCATGACAGGTTGGAGTTCTTC
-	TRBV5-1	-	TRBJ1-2	CASTEGAGYGYTF	TGCGCCAGCACTGAAGGGGCAGGCTATGGCTACACCTTC
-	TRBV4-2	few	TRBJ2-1	CASSQDDGAYNEQFF	TGTGCCAGCAGCCAAGATGACGGGGCCTACAATGAGCAGTTCTTC
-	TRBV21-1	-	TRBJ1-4	CASSFAGLNGRATNEKLFF	TGTGCCAGCAGCTTCGCAGGGCTTAACGGGAGGGCAACTAATGAAAAACTGTTTTTT
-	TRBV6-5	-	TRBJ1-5	CASSPGEGWVLPQHF	TGTGCCAGCAGCCCGGGGGAGGGGTGGGTTCTGCCCCAGCATTTT
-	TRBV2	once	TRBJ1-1	CASSENLNRVGAFF	TGTGCCAGCAGTGAAAACTTGAACAGGGTAGGGGCTTTCTTT